This is a list of T cell receptor beta chains from one sample in a study of blood T cell repertoires in COVID-19. TCRdb keeps only in-frame clones here, not all; method: immunoSEQ multiplex PCR. The sample yields 250,000 to 350,000 clones, more than 75% seen once. The sample was peripheral blood. The receptors were gathered from a woman aged 45-60 years with active or convalescent COVID-19. Each CDR3 is given with its conserved first and last residue. The order of the fields is CDR3 DNA, CDR3 protein, V gene, clone size, D gene, J gene. D genes are given only for firm matches. The size of a clone is reported for some rows only, either as once, few or many, or as a class for expanded clones.

cdr3_nt: TGCGCCAGCAGCCAAGAGTCGGGTTCACCCCTCCACTTT
cdr3_aa: CASSQESGSPLHF
v_call: TRBV4-3
clone_size: .
d_call: .
j_call: TRBJ1-6

cdr3_nt: TGTGCCACCAGTGACTCCCGACTAGCGGGAGGGCCGGGAACAGATACGCAGTATTTT
cdr3_aa: CATSDSRLAGGPGTDTQYF
v_call: TRBV24-1
clone_size: .
d_call: TRBD2
j_call: TRBJ2-3

cdr3_nt: TGTGCCAGCAGCTTAGAGGGGGCCCACACTGAAGCTTTCTTT
cdr3_aa: CASSLEGAHTEAFF
v_call: TRBV7-2
clone_size: .
d_call: TRBD1
j_call: TRBJ1-1

cdr3_nt: TGTGCCAGCAGTCAGGAAGGGGGTAGGGCCAAAAACATTCAGTACTTC
cdr3_aa: CASSQEGGRAKNIQYF
v_call: TRBV2
clone_size: .
d_call: .
j_call: TRBJ2-4

cdr3_nt: TGTGCCAGCAGCCCTCCGGGACAGGGTCACTATGGCTACACCTTC
cdr3_aa: CASSPPGQGHYGYTF
v_call: TRBV6-6
clone_size: .
d_call: TRBD1
j_call: TRBJ1-2

cdr3_nt: TGTGCCAGCAGCCGAATACAGTACTCCTACGAGCAGTACTTC
cdr3_aa: CASSRIQYSYEQYF
v_call: TRBV11-2
clone_size: .
d_call: .
j_call: TRBJ2-7

cdr3_nt: TGTGCCAGCAGTATCGCGGGCGAAAAGACCCAGTACTTC
cdr3_aa: CASSIAGEKTQYF
v_call: TRBV12-3/TRBV12-4
clone_size: .
d_call: .
j_call: TRBJ2-5

cdr3_nt: TGTGCCAGCAGCCTCAGACTAGTTATAGATGAGCAGTTCTTC
cdr3_aa: CASSLRLVIDEQFF
v_call: TRBV7-9
clone_size: few
d_call: .
j_call: TRBJ2-1

cdr3_nt: TGTGCCACCTCTAGCGGGAGGAGGGATGAGCAGTTCTTC
cdr3_aa: CATSSGRRDEQFF
v_call: TRBV15
clone_size: .
d_call: TRBD2
j_call: TRBJ2-1

cdr3_nt: TGTGCCAGCAGGGCTAGTTCTGAGACCCAGTACTTC
cdr3_aa: CASRASSETQYF
v_call: TRBV7-2
clone_size: .
d_call: .
j_call: TRBJ2-5

cdr3_nt: TGTGCCACCAGTACTCAGGCCCCCGGGACAGGGCGGTACAATGAGCAGTTCTTC
cdr3_aa: CATSTQAPGTGRYNEQFF
v_call: TRBV24-1
clone_size: .
d_call: TRBD1
j_call: TRBJ2-1

cdr3_nt: TGCGCCAGCAGCCAAGATCACCTGGGACTTAGCTCCTACGAGCAGTACTTC
cdr3_aa: CASSQDHLGLSSYEQYF
v_call: TRBV4-3
clone_size: once
d_call: .
j_call: TRBJ2-7

cdr3_nt: TGTGCCACCAGTGACCCGACAGTTAGCAATCAGCCCCAGCATTTT
cdr3_aa: CATSDPTVSNQPQHF
v_call: TRBV24-1
clone_size: once
d_call: .
j_call: TRBJ1-5

cdr3_nt: TGTGCCAGCAGTGTGTCTAGCGGCAGCAACAATGAGCAGTTCTTC
cdr3_aa: CASSVSSGSNNEQFF
v_call: TRBV2
clone_size: many
d_call: TRBD2
j_call: TRBJ2-1

cdr3_nt: TGTGCCAGCACCTCCTTCTACGAGCAGTACTTC
cdr3_aa: CASTSFYEQYF
v_call: TRBV28
clone_size: .
d_call: .
j_call: TRBJ2-7

cdr3_nt: TGTGCCAGCAGCCCCGGGACTAGCGGCCCCTGGGGCTACGAGCAGTACTTC
cdr3_aa: CASSPGTSGPWGYEQYF
v_call: TRBV7-3
clone_size: .
d_call: TRBD2
j_call: TRBJ2-7

cdr3_nt: TGTGCCAGCAGCTTTCGGGAATGGAACAATCAGCCCCAGCATTTT
cdr3_aa: CASSFREWNNQPQHF
v_call: TRBV14
clone_size: .
d_call: .
j_call: TRBJ1-5

cdr3_nt: TGTGCCAGCAGTTTCCAGGGGCCTAATGAAAAACTGTTTTTT
cdr3_aa: CASSFQGPNEKLFF
v_call: TRBV28
clone_size: .
d_call: .
j_call: TRBJ1-4

cdr3_nt: TGTGCCAGCAGCCGACGATTAGCGGGAGGGTTGGGGGAGACCCAGTACTTC
cdr3_aa: CASSRRLAGGLGETQYF
v_call: TRBV11-2
clone_size: .
d_call: TRBD2
j_call: TRBJ2-5

cdr3_nt: TGTGCCAGCAGTTTATATACCTCGGGAGGCTATGGCTACACCTTC
cdr3_aa: CASSLYTSGGYGYTF
v_call: TRBV28
clone_size: .
d_call: .
j_call: TRBJ1-2

cdr3_nt: TGCGCCAGCAGCCAAGCGAGCTCCTACGAGCAGTACTTC
cdr3_aa: CASSQASSYEQYF
v_call: TRBV4-1
clone_size: .
d_call: .
j_call: TRBJ2-7

cdr3_nt: TGTGCCAGCAGGGACTACAGGGGTGGAAATGAAAAACTGTTTTTT
cdr3_aa: CASRDYRGGNEKLFF
v_call: TRBV6-5
clone_size: .
d_call: TRBD1
j_call: TRBJ1-4

cdr3_nt: TGCGCCAGCAGCCAGGGCTACACCGGGAACTCCTACGAGCAGTACTTC
cdr3_aa: CASSQGYTGNSYEQYF
v_call: TRBV4-3
clone_size: .
d_call: .
j_call: TRBJ2-7

cdr3_nt: TGTGCCAGCAGCGTAGGGGGCCTCTCCTACAATGAGCAGTTCTTC
cdr3_aa: CASSVGGLSYNEQFF
v_call: TRBV9
clone_size: .
d_call: .
j_call: TRBJ2-1

cdr3_nt: TGCGCCAGCAGCCAAACGACAGGGAGTCCCTACAATGAGCAGTTCTTC
cdr3_aa: CASSQTTGSPYNEQFF
v_call: TRBV5-1
clone_size: once
d_call: TRBD1
j_call: TRBJ2-1

cdr3_nt: TGCGCCAGCAGTCATATCCCTGGGAGAGCGGGAGAGGGCAATGAGCAGTTCTTC
cdr3_aa: CASSHIPGRAGEGNEQFF
v_call: TRBV5-1
clone_size: .
d_call: TRBD2
j_call: TRBJ2-1

cdr3_nt: TGTGCCAGCTCCCCGGCCGGGAGACTACATCAGCCCCAGCATTTT
cdr3_aa: CASSPAGRLHQPQHF
v_call: TRBV18
clone_size: .
d_call: .
j_call: TRBJ1-5

cdr3_nt: TGTGCCAGCGGCGCGGGGGCAGGGATGAACACTGAAGCTTTCTTT
cdr3_aa: CASGAGAGMNTEAFF
v_call: TRBV27
clone_size: once
d_call: .
j_call: TRBJ1-1

cdr3_nt: TGTGCCAGCAGTTTTTTGGACAGACCCTACGAGCAGTACTTC
cdr3_aa: CASSFLDRPYEQYF
v_call: TRBV27
clone_size: .
d_call: .
j_call: TRBJ2-7